The source of this T cell receptor beta chain is a study of OX40 agonist ivuxolimab in advanced cancers. As for the study in general: Patients were dosed with the agonistic anti-OX40 (CD134) antibody ivuxolimab. Study-wide results and caveats: At 0.1 to 3.0 mg/kg and by week 6, CD4+ and CD8+ T cells in the blood had expanded clonally. Normalized expansion of T-cell clones was also low for some nonresponders. Specificity for antigen went undetermined in the expanded peripheral T cells.

Germline CDR1 is SGHNT and CDR2 is YENEEA. This CDR3 is built from 15 residues. V was pared by 7 bases and J by 0 bases, with 10 bases between. Sequencing was performed with immunoSEQ multiplex PCR; in TCRdb, only in-frame clones are kept and a portion is missing. The repertoire consists of around 47,000 clones, with approximately 80% occurring once and the leading ten covering roughly 4.1%. A single count supports this clone. Antigen unknown. The TCR was taken from an adult with an advanced solid tumor such as melanoma, head and neck, liver or kidney cancer. The rearrangement joins TRBV11-3 to TRBJ2-6; the D gene is possibly TRBD2 (5 bases). Sequenced here: CD4+ or CD8+ T cells sorted from blood, sampled in a trial of the OX40 agonist ivuxolimab. This chain's CDR3 is CASTGGYSGANVLTF. CDR3 DNA sequence: TGTGCCAGCACCGGAGGTTACTCTGGGGCCAACGTCCTGACTTTC. The full variable domain, rest sourced from reference TRBV11-3 and TRBJ2-6, is EAGVVQSPRYKIIEKKQPVAFWCNPISGHNTLYWYLQNLGQGPELLIRYENEEAVDDSQLPKDRFSAERLKGVDSTLKIQPAELGDSAVYLCASTGGYSGANVLTFGAGSRLTVL.